These T cell receptor beta chains were read from a single sample in a study of blood T cells in healthy people across ages. In TCRdb, the 5' RACE reads were re-called with MiXCR into one record per CDR3 protein. The sample comprises under 1,000,000 distinct CDR3 sequences, 36% of which are singletons, and 13% rests with the top ten. Material for sequencing was blood. The source of these receptors is a man between 18 and 29 years old in good health. The CDR3 runs from the conserved cysteine through the conserved F or W. D genes are given only for firm matches. Size tells how often a clone was seen (once, few, many) or the class of an expanded clone, and some rows leave it out.

D gene	J gene	V gene	clone size	CDR3 DNA	CDR3 protein
NA	TRBJ2-5	TRBV30	NA	TGTGCCTGGAGTGTAGGAGAGACCCAGTACTTC	CAWSVGETQYF
NA	TRBJ1-5	TRBV4-1	once	TGCGCCAGCAGCCAAGATGCCGCGGTAGGGGTACCCCAGCATTTT	CASSQDAAVGVPQHF
TRBD1	TRBJ2-1	TRBV20-1	few	TGCAGTGCTAGATGGGACGCAGGGGGCGCCTTAAATGAGCAGTTCTTC	CSARWDAGGALNEQFF
NA	TRBJ2-5	TRBV7-2	few	TGTGCCAGCAGCTTGGAGTCATCAGAGACCCAGTACTTC	CASSLESSETQYF
TRBD2	TRBJ2-1	TRBV20-1	few	TGCAGTGCTCCTTGGGCGGCTAGCGGGAACAATGAGCAGTTCTTC	CSAPWAASGNNEQFF
NA	TRBJ1-2	TRBV28	NA	TGTGCCAGCATAGAACCAGGGGACTATGGCTACACCTTC	CASIEPGDYGYTF
NA	TRBJ1-1	TRBV20-1	NA	TGCAGTGCTAGTCTCGCGGCGGGGAACACTGAAGCTTTCTTT	CSASLAAGNTEAFF
TRBD1	TRBJ1-2	TRBV19	once	TGTGCCAGTAGTATAGTGCGGAGGGGGCGAGGTGGCTACACCTTC	CASSIVRRGRGGYTF
NA	TRBJ1-4	TRBV20-1	few	TGCAGTGCTCGGGAGGGGGATGGTGAAAAACTGTTTTTT	CSAREGDGEKLFF
TRBD1	TRBJ1-6	TRBV7-9	NA	TGTGCCAGCAGCTTTGGGACAGATCGCGACTCACCCCTCCACTTT	CASSFGTDRDSPLHF
TRBD2	TRBJ2-7	TRBV12-3/TRBV12-4	NA	TGTGCCAGCAGTTGGGACTACTGCGAGCAGTACTTC	CASSWDYCEQYF
NA	TRBJ2-1	TRBV4-3	few	TGCGCCAGCAGCCAAGATACTTCCCCAAGTGCCAATGAGCAGTTCTTC	CASSQDTSPSANEQFF
TRBD2	TRBJ2-1	TRBV12-3/TRBV12-4	many	TGTGCCAGCAGTCCAATAGCGGGGGGGTCCTACAATGAGCAGTTCTTC	CASSPIAGGSYNEQFF
TRBD1	TRBJ1-1	TRBV3-1	few	TGTGCCAGCAGCCTCCCGGGGGCGACAGGGGGCTTGACTTTCTTT	CASSLPGATGGLTFF
TRBD1	TRBJ1-2	TRBV4-3	few	TGCGCCAGCAGCACCCAGACAGGGGAGGCTAACTATGGCTACACCTTC	CASSTQTGEANYGYTF
NA	TRBJ1-5	TRBV7-9	NA	TGTGCCAGCAGCTTAGACAGACCCAATCAGCCCCAGCATTTT	CASSLDRPNQPQHF
NA	TRBJ1-2	TRBV7-9	many	TGTGCCAGCAGCTTAGTAGTGGGGCATGGCTACACCTTC	CASSLVVGHGYTF